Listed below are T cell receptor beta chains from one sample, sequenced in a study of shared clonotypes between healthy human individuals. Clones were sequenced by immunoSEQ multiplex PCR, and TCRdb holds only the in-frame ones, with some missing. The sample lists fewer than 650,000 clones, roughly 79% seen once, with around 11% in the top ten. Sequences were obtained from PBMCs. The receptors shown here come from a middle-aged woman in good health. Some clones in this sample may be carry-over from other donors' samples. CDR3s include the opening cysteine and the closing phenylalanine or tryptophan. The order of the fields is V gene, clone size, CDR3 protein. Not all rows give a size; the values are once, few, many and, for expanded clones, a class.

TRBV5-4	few	CASSLTGLVGETQYF
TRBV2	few	CASSEGTSGSTDTQYF
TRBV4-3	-	CASSQDAGTYEQYF
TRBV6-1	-	CASSDRGAGYEQYF
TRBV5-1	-	CASSPRTDTGETQYF
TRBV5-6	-	CAGNWAYGNTEAFF
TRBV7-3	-	CASSPRGGTGGHEQYF
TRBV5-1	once	CASSPQGDWETQYF
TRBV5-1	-	CASSLEVTNTEAFF
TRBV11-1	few	CASSLAGGADTQYF
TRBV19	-	CASSRGSGVTDTQYF
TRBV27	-	CATRPWTNSGEQYF
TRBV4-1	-	CASSLQRYSYEQYF
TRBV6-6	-	CASSPQGTRTDTQYF
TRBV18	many	CASSPTGANNQPQHF
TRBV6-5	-	CASRNEGQGGTEAFF
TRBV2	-	CASSPNLAGSSYEQYF
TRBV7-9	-	CASSPGGSEAFF
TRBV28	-	CASITTGTGDNYGYTF
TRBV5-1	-	CASSLERFGETQYF
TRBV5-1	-	CASSSLDPLRETQYF
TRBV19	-	CASSPSGSAYEQYF
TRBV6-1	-	CASTSRRAGVWSF
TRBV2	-	CASSVPGQGSFGEQFF
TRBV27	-	CASSLSGPGTGELFF
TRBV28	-	CASSPSNWSYEQYF
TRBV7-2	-	CASSSSPGLPSEQFF
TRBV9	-	CASSAETGRVAGNTIYF